This T cell receptor beta chain was obtained from a study of blood T cell repertoires in COVID-19. In Cohort 3, a recovered donor had either two negative PCRs, clearance, or symptom resolution. Sequenced by immunoSEQ multiplex PCR; TCRdb stores in-frame clones only, minus some. The data hold just over 300,000 clones, with 70% to 90% observed a single time. The sequenced sample was PBMCs or T cells enriched from blood (not recorded which). This receptor was obtained from a man aged 30 to 39 who had recovered from COVID-19.

The CDR3 sequence is CASSRRTSGGAGYNEQFF. The CDR3 coding sequence is TGTGCCAGCAGCCGCCGGACTAGCGGGGGGGCAGGATACAATGAGCAGTTCTTC. This chain connects TRBV11-2 to TRBJ2-1; TRBD2 aligns across 15 bases. The V and J ends lost 5 bases and 4 bases, in that order; junction bases with no gene match: 9. CDR1 and CDR2 (germline): SGHAT, FQNNGV. The CDR3 runs 18 residues.